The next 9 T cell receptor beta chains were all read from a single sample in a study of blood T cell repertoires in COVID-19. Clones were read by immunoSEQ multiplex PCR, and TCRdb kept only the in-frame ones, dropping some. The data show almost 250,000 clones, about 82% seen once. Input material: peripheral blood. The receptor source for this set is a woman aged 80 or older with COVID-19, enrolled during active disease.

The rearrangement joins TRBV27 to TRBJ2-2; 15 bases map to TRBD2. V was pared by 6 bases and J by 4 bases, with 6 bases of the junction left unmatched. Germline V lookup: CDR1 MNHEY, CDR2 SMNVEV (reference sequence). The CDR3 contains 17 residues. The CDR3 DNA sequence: TGTGCCAGCAGGCGGACTAGCGGGGGGGTTTTCACCGGGGAGCTGTTTTTT. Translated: CASRRTSGGVFTGELFF.

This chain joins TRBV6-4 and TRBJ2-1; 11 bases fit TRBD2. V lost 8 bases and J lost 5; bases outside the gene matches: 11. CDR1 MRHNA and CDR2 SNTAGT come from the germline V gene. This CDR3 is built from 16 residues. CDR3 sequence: CASSWAASGGNNEQFF. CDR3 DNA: TGTGCCAGCTCATGGGCGGCTAGCGGGGGGAACAATGAGCAGTTCTTC.

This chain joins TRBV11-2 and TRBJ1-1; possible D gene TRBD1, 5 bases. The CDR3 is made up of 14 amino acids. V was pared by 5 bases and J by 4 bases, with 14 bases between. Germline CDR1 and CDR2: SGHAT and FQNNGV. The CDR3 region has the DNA TGTGCCAGCAGCACCGGACAAAGCGTCACTGAAGCTTTCTTT. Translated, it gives CASSTGQSVTEAFF.

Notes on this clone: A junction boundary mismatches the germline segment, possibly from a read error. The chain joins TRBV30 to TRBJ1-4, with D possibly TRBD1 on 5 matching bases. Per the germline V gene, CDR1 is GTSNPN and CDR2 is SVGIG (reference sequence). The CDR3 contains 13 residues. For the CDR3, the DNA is TGTGCCTGGAGTCCTCGGGGGAATGGAAAACTGTTTTTT. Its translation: CAWSPRGNGKLFF.

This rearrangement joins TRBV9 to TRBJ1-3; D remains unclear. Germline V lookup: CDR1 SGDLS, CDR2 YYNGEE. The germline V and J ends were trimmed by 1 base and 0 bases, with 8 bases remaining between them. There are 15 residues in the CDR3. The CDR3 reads CASSVSPGSGNTIYF. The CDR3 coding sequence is TGTGCCAGCAGCGTAAGCCCCGGCTCTGGAAACACCATATATTTT.

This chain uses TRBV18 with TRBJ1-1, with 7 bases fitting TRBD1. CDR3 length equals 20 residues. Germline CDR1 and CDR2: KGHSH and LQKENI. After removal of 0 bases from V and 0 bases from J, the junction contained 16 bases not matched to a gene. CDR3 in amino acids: CASSPPPRGQGFDLNTEAFF. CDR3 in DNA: TGTGCCAGCTCACCACCCCCAAGGGGGCAGGGGTTTGATCTGAACACTGAAGCTTTCTTT. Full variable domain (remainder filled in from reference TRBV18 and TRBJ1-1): NAGVMQNPRHLVRRRGQEARLRCSPMKGHSHVYWYRQLPEEGLKFMVYLQKENIIDESGMPKERFSAEFPKEGPSILRIQQVVRGDSAAYFCASSPPPRGQGFDLNTEAFFGQGTRLTVV.

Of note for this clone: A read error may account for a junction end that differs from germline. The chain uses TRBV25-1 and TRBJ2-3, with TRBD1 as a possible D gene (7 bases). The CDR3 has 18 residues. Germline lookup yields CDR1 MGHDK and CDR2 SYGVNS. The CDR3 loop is CASSEWGRGRGATHTQYF. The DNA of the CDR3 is TGTGCCAGCAGTGAATGGGGGCGAGGCAGGGGGGCCACACATACGCAGTATTTT.

CDR3 in amino acids: CASSSTGLTGELFF. CDR3 nucleotide sequence: TGTGCCAGCAGTTCGACAGGGTTGACCGGGGAGCTGTTTTTT. V gene TRBV6-5 combines with J gene TRBJ2-2; TRBD1 matches 7 bases. CDR3 length equals 14 residues. The junction had 4 bases not matched to a gene; V was cut back by 4 bases and J by 5 bases. The germline V gene has CDR1 MNHEY and CDR2 SVGAGI.

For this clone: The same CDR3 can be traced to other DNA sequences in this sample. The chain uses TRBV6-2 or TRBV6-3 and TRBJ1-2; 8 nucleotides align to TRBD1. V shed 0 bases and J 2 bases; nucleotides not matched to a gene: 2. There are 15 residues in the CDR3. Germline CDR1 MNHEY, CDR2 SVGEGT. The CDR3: CASSYSGQVNYGYTF. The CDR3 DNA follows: TGTGCCAGCAGTTACTCGGGACAGGTGAACTATGGCTACACCTTC.